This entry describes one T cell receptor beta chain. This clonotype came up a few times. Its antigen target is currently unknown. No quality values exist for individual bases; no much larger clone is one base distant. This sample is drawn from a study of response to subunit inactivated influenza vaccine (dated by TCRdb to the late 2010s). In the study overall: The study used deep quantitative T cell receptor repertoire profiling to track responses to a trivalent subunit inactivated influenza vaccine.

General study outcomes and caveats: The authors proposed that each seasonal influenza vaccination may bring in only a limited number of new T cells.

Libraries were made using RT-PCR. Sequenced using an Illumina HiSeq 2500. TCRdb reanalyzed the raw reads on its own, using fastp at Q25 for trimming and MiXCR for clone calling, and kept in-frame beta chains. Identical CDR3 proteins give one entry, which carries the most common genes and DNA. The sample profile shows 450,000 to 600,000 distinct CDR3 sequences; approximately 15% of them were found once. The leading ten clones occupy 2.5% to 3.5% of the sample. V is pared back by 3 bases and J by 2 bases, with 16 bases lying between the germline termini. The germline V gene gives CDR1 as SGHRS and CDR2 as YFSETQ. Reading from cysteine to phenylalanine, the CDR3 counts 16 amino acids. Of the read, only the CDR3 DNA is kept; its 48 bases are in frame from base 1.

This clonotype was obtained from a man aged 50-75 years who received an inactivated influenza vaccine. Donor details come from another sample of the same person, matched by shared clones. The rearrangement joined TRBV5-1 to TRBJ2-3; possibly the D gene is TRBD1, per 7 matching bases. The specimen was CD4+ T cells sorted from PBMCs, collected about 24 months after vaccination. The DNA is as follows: TGCGCCAGCAGCTCGGAGGGACAGTCAAACACAGATACGCAGTATTTT. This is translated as CASSSEGQSNTDTQYF.